The sequence of this TCR beta chain was determined in a study of Ad26.COV2.S vaccination and SARS-CoV-2 variants (dated by TCRdb to the early 2020s). Turning to the overall study: Vaccine-arm donors were drawn from COV1001, a multicentre, randomized, double-blind, placebo-controlled phase I-IIa trial of Ad26.COV2.S in healthy adults. Ad26.COV2.S was administered intramuscularly at 5 x 10^10 or 1 x 10^11 viral particles, either as a single shot or as two shots given 56 days apart. Sequencing of the TCRbeta repertoire served to evaluate the specificity and breadth of SARS-CoV-2-reactive T cell receptors following Ad26.COV2.S vaccination. The TCR-sequenced set comprised about 32 samples: some 20 Ad26.COV2.S vaccine recipients, 5 placebo recipients and 8 SARS-CoV-2 convalescent individuals. Participants in the trial were split at random into five groups of five each, receiving low-dose or high-dose Ad26.COV2.S once or twice, or else placebo on both occasions. Blinding of investigators to trial group allocation was maintained during experiments and outcome assessment. Beyond this particular receptor, the publication reports: Higher spike-specific TCR breadth was observed in Ad26.COV2.S recipients than in placebo recipients (P = 0.0014). After vaccination, substantial breadth of spike-specific CD8+ and CD4+ T cell responses was reported. Comparing responses between vaccine doses or regimens was not something the study was powered to do. Vaccine and placebo recipients had similar non-spike TCR breadth, a finding consistent with the vaccine containing only spike. The authors noted that total T cell responses may have been underestimated by the TCR breadth and depth analyses.

Spanning cysteine to phenylalanine, the CDR3 consists of 15 amino acids. The kept DNA is CDR3 alone, 45 bases in frame from the first base. CDR1 and CDR2, per the germline V gene, are LGHNA and YSLEER. Trimming removed 2 bases from V and 6 bases from J, leaving 16 bases between the germline ends. For this clone: The specificity of this receptor is unknown. No base qualities exist here, and no much larger clone lies one base off it.

TCRbeta CDR3 regions were sequenced with the immunoSEQ Assay. After extraction, genomic DNA underwent amplification by bias-controlled multiplex PCR, followed by high-throughput sequencing. The source study handled its data this way. To quantify the absolute abundance of every unique TCRbeta CDR3 region, sequences were collapsed and filtered. Usable DNA was measured by amplifying reference genes present in all nucleated cells, and TCRbeta template counts were normalized to that usable DNA to estimate T cell fraction. Repertoire TCRs were annotated as SARS-CoV-2-specific when V gene, CDR3 amino acid sequence and J gene were exactly matched to a known reactive TCR set. The reference SARS-CoV-2 TCR set came from MIRA and was filtered for enrichment in COVID-19-positive ImmuneCODE repertoires, removing public or cross-reactive TCRs. Using the MIRA antigens, annotated TCRs were further analysed by specific ORF or by position within an ORF. Breadth was defined as the number of annotated unique rearrangements divided by the total number of unique productive rearrangements, and depth was defined as the summed frequency of the annotated unique rearrangements. Group comparisons of TCR breadth used two-sided Wilcoxon rank-sum tests. As stored in TCRdb, this immuneACCESS dataset retains in-frame rearrangements with V and J assigned. A fraction of the clones does not appear; measured against another copy, unresolved V genes explain less than half of the discrepancy, and the remainder lacks a known reason. V and J calls and clone size are given by that table; D and trimming were obtained from the DNA. The sample yields around 320,000 clones; just over 85% were counted once. The top ten clones comprise 1.5% to 2% of the sample.

The treatment or condition label for this specimen denotes: 15 to 20 received Ad26.COV2.S at low or high dose, single or two shots; about five received placebo; per-sample allocation not given. For vaccine and placebo recipients, the sequenced repertoires came from samples collected on day 63 after the first injection. Cohort 1b enrolled 20 to 30 adults aged 18-55 years at a single site in Boston, USA, between 29 July and 7 August 2020. Ad26.COV2.S consisted of a replication-incompetent adenovirus type 26 vector by which a prefusion-stabilized SARS-CoV-2 spike protein from the original Wuhan strain was expressed.

This sequence was found in a person aged 18-65 years who received the Ad26.COV2.S COVID-19 vaccine or a placebo. This chain joins TRBV4-3 to TRBJ1-1, and perhaps TRBD1 as D gene, on 6 matching bases. Sequenced material: peripheral blood, taken in a trial of Ad26.COV2.S vaccine versus placebo. The CDR3 here reads CASSQLVTGRAEAFF. The nucleotide sequence reads as follows: TGCGCCAGCAGCCAATTAGTCACAGGGCGAGCTGAAGCTTTCTTT.